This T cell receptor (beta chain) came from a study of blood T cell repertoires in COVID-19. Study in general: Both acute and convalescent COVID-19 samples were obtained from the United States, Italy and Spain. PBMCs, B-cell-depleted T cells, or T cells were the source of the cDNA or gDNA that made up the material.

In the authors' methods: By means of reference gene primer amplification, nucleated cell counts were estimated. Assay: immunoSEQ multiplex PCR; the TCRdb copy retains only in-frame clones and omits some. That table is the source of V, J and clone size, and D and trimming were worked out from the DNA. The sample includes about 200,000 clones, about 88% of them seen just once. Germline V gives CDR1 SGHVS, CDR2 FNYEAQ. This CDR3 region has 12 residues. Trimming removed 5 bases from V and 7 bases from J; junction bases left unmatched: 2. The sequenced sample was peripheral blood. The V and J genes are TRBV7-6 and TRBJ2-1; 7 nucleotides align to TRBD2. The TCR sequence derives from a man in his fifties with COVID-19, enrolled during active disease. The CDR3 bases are TGTGCCAGCAGCCCGGGGGGAAATGAGCAGTTCTTC. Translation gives CASSPGGNEQFF.